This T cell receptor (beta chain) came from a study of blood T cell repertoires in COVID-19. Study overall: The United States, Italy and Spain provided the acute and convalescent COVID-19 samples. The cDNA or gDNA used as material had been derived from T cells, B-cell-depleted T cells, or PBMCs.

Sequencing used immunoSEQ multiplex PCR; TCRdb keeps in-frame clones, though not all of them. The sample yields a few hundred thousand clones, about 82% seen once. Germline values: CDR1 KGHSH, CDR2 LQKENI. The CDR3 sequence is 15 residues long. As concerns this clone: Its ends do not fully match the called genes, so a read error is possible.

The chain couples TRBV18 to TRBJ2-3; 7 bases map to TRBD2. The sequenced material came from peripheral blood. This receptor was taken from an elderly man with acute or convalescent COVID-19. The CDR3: CASSPPRGDTDTQYF. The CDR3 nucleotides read TGTGCCAGCTCGCCACCCCGGGGGGACACAGATACGCAGTATTTT.